The text below deals with one T cell receptor beta chain. No antigen is known for it. The data are from a study of cytomegalovirus exposure and HLA in healthy donors. Turning to the study itself: The approximately 110 validation repertoires and the roughly 670 first-cohort repertoires shared a platform, a later analysis reported. Broader study findings: The investigators catalogued 164 TCR beta chains as cytomegalovirus-associated. With high specificity and sensitivity, the classifier reportedly diagnosed cytomegalovirus status. The tendency of first-cohort TCR clusters to co-occur in the 100 to 150 validation repertoires emerged from a later analysis.

Clones were sequenced by immunoSEQ multiplex PCR, and TCRdb holds only the in-frame ones, with some missing. This sample carries fewer than 95,000 clones, 94% of them seen once, and the ten largest clones take 0.55% to 0.8%. Germline V lookup: CDR1 MDHEN, CDR2 SYDVKM. Trimming removed 7 bases from V and 0 bases from J, with 16 bases in between. CDR3 length: 16 amino acids. Sequencing was carried out using PBMCs. The chain couples TRBV28 to TRBJ1-5; D remains unclear. This sequence originates from a woman aged 18-35 years in good health and CMV-seronegative. The CDR3 loop is CASKDPTSYSNQPQHF. Here the CDR3 DNA reads TGTGCCAGCAAAGACCCGACAAGCTATAGCAATCAGCCCCAGCATTTT.